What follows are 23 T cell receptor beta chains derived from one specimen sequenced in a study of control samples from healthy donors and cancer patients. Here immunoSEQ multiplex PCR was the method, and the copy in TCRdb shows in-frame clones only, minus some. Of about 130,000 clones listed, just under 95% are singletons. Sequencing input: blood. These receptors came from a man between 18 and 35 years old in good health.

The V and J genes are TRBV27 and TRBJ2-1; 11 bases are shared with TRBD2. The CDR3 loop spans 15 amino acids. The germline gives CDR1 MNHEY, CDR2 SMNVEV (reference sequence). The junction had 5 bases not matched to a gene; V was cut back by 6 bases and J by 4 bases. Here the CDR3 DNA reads TGTGCCAGCAGACTTACTAGCGGGGGTTACAATGAGCAGTTCTTC. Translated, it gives CASRLTSGGYNEQFF.

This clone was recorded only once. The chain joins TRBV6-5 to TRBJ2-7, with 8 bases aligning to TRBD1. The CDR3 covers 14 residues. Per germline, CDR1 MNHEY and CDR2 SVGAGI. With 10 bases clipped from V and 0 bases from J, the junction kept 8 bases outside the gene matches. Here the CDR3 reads CATAGQGVSYEQYF. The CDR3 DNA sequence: TGTGCCACCGCCGGACAGGGCGTCTCCTACGAGCAGTACTTC.

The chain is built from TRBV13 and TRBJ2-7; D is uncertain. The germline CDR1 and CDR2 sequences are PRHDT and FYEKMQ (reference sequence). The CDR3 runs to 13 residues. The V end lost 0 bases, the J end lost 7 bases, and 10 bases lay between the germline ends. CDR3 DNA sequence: TGTGCCAGCAGCTTAGGGGGGTACGGGGAGCAGTACTTC. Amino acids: CASSLGGYGEQYF.

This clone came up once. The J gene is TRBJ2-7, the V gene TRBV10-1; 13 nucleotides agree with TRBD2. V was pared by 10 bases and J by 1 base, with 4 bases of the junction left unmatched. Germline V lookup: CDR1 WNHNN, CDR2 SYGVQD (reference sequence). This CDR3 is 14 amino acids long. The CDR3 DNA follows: TGCGCCACCTCGACTAGCGGGGGGTCCTACGAGCAGTACTTC. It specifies CATSTSGGSYEQYF.

CDR3 nucleotide sequence: TGTGCCAGGGCGCCGGGACAGGGTTTTTTCTACGAGCAGTACTTC. It codes for CARAPGQGFFYEQYF. The chain is built from TRBV19 and TRBJ2-7, with 9 nucleotides matching TRBD1. The J segment lost 3 bases and the V segment lost 9 bases, leaving 12 bases of the junction unmatched. Germline-derived CDR1 and CDR2 are LNHDA and SQIVND (reference sequence). The CDR3 spans 15 residues. Together with reference TRBV19 and TRBJ2-7, the CDR3 gives the full variable domain: DGGITQSPKYLFRKEGQNVTLSCEQNLNHDAMYWYRQDPGQGLRLIYYSQIVNDFQKGDIAEGYSVSREKKESFPLTVTSAQKNPTAFYLCARAPGQGFFYEQYFGPGTRLTVT.

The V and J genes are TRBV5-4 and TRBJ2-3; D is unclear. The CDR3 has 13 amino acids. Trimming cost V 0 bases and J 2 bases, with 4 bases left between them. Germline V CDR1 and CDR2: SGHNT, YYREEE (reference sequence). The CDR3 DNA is TGTGCCAGCAGCTTGGGGCTCACAGATACGCAGTATTTT. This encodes CASSLGLTDTQYF.

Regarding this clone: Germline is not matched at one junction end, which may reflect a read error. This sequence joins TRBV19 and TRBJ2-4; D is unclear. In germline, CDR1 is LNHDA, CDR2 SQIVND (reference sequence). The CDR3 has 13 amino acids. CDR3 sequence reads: CASSISAQNIQYF. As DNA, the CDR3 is TGTGCCAGTAGTATATCAGCCCAAAACATTCAGTACTTC. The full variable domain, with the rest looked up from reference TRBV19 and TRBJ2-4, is DGGITQSPKYLFRKEGQNVTLSCEQNLNHDAMYWYRQDPGQGLRLIYYSQIVNDFQKGDIAEGYSVSREKKESFPLTVTSAQKNPTAFYLCASSISAQNIQYFGAGTRLSVL.

The CDR3 is CASSLYDRVTETQYF. In DNA, the CDR3 is TGTGCCAGCAGCTTATATGACAGGGTGACAGAGACCCAGTACTTC. The rearrangement uses TRBV7-2 and TRBJ2-5; TRBD1 matches 7 bases. The junction had 7 bases not matched to a gene; V was cut back by 2 bases and J by 4 bases. The germline CDR1 and CDR2 sequences are SGHTA and FQGNSA. The CDR3 totals 15 residues. Together with reference TRBV7-2 and TRBJ2-5, the CDR3 gives the full variable domain: GAGVSQSPSNKVTEKGKDVELRCDPISGHTALYWYRQSLGQGLEFLIYFQGNSAPDKSGLPSDRFSAERTGGSVSTLTIQRTQQEDSAVYLCASSLYDRVTETQYFGPGTRLLVL.

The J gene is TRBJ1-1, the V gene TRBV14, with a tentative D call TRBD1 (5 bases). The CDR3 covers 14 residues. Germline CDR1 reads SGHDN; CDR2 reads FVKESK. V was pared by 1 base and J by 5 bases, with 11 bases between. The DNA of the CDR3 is TGTGCCAGCAGCCAAGTTCAGGGACTGACTGAAGCTTTCTTT. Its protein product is CASSQVQGLTEAFF.

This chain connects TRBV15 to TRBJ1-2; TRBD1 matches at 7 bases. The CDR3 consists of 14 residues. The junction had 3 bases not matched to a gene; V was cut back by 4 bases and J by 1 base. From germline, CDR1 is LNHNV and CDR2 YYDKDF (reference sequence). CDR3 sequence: CATSTGQRNYGYTF. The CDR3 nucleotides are TGTGCCACCAGCACGGGACAGCGTAACTATGGCTACACCTTC.

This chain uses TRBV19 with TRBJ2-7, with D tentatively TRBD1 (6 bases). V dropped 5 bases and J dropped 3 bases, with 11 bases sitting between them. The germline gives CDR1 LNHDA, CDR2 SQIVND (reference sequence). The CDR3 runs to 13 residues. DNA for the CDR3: TGTGCCAGTAGTGTTGCAGGGGACTACGAGCAGTACTTC. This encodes CASSVAGDYEQYF.

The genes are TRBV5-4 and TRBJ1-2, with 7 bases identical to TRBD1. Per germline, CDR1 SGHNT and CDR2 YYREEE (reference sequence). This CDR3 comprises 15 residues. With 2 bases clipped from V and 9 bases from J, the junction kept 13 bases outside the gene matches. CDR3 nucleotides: TGTGCCAGCAGCTTCCAAACAGGTTGGGACAGCAGCTACACCTTC. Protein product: CASSFQTGWDSSYTF.

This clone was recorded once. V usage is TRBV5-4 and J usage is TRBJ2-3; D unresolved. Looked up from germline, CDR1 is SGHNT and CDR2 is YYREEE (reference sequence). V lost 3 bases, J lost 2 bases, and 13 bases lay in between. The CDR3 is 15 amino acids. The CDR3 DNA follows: TGTGCCAGCAGCTACGACCCCCGATACACAGATACGCAGTATTTT. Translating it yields CASSYDPRYTDTQYF.

In DNA, the CDR3 is TGTGCCAGCAGCCAAGATTCAGGGGCTATAGATGAAAAACTGTTTTTT. Protein: CASSQDSGAIDEKLFF. This chain links TRBV3-1 (or the pseudogene TRBV3-2) with TRBJ1-4; tentatively, D is TRBD1 (6 bases). Per the germline V gene, CDR1 is LGHDT and CDR2 is YNNKEL (reference sequence). With 0 bases removed from V and 6 bases from J, the gap between germline ends came to 14 bases. The CDR3 runs 16 residues.

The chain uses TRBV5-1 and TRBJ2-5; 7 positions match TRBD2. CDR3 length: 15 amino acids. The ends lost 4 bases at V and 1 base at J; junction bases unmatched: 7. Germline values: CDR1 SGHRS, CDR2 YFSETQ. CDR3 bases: TGCGCCAGCAGCCTCTCTGGCGGGGGCCAAGAGACCCAGTACTTC. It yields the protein CASSLSGGGQETQYF.

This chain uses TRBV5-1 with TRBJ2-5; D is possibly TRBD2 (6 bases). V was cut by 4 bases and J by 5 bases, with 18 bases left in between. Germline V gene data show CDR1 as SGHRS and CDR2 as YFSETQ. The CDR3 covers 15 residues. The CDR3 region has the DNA TGCGCCAGCAGCGGGGCCCCTAGCGCCCAGGAGACCCAGTACTTC. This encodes CASSGAPSAQETQYF.

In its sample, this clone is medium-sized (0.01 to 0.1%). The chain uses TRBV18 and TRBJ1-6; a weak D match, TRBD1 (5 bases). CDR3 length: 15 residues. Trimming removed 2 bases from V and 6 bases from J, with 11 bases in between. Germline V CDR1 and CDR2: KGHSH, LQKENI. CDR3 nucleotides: TGTGCCAGCTCACCATTGGCAGGGATTAATTCACCCCTCCACTTT. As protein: CASSPLAGINSPLHF.

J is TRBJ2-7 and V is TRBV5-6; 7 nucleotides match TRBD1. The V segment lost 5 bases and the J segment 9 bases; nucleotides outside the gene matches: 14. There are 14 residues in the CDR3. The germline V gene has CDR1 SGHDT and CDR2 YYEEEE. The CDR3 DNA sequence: TGTGCCAGCAGTCCAAATACAGGGGCCTTTGGGCAGTACTTC. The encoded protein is CASSPNTGAFGQYF.

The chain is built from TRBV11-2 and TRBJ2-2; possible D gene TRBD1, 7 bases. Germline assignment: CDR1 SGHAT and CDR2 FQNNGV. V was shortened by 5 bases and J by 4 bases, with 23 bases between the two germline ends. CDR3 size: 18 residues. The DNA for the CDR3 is TGTGCCAGCAGCCCCCGGGACAGCCTTGGCGGGGTCACCGGGGAGCTGTTTTTT. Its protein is CASSPRDSLGGVTGELFF.

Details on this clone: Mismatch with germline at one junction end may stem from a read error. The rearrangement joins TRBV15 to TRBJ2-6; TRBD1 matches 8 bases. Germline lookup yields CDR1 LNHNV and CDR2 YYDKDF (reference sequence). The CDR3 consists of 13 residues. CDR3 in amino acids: CAARQGPANVLTF. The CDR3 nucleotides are TGTGCCGCCAGACAGGGGCCGGCCAACGTCCTGACTTTC.

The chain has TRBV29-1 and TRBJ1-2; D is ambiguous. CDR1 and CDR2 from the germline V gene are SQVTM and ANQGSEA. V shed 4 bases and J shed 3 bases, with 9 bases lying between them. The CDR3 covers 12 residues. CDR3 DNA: TGCAGCGTTGTGTTCGTGGACTATGGCTACACCTTC. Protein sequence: CSVVFVDYGYTF.

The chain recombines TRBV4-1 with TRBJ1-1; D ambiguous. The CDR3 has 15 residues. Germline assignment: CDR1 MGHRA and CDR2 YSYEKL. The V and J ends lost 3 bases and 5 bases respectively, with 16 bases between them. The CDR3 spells CASSHKGGPGTEAFF. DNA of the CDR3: TGCGCCAGCAGCCACAAGGGTGGGCCTGGGACTGAAGCTTTCTTT.

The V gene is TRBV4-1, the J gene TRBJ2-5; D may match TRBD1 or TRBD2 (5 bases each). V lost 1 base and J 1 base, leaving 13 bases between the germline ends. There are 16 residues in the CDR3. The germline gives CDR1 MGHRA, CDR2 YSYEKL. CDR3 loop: CASSQAGWGSQETQYF. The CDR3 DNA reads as TGCGCCAGCAGCCAAGCGGGGTGGGGGTCCCAAGAGACCCAGTACTTC.